This note documents a single T cell receptor (beta chain) sequence. This clonotype was counted a few times. Its antigen is still unknown. No clone much larger than this one lies a single base away; base qualities are absent. From the cysteine through the phenylalanine, the CDR3 covers 15 amino acids. Here the CDR3 DNA is all that survives: 45 bases in frame from base 1. Trimming takes 4 bases from V and 2 bases from J, and the germline ends sit 14 bases apart. CDR1 and CDR2 were assigned from the germline V gene (reference sequence) as DFQATT and SNEGSKA. The library was made by RT-PCR. Instrument used: Illumina HiSeq 2500. Using fastp trimming at Q25 and MiXCR clonotype assembly, TCRdb reanalyzed the public sequencing data and kept in-frame beta chains. Rows matching on CDR3 protein sequence are summarized as one entry with the most common DNA and genes. A total of approximately 570,000 distinct CDR3 sequences appear in this sample, approximately 7.1% of them only once. 10% to 15% of the sample rests with the top ten.

This specimen belongs to a study of response to subunit inactivated influenza vaccine (dated by TCRdb to the late 2010s). Background for the entire study: Deep quantitative T cell receptor repertoire profiling was used in the study to track responses to a trivalent subunit inactivated influenza vaccine.

The investigation overall reported the following: The authors suggested that each seasonal influenza vaccination may recruit only a limited number of new T cells.

The sequencing here drew on PBMCs from blood, taken roughly 24 months after vaccination. The sequence is built from TRBV20-1 and TRBJ2-2, with TRBD2 as a weak D call on 6 bases. The receptor's source is a man aged 45-69 years who received an inactivated influenza vaccine. Donor details come from another sample of the same person, matched by shared clones. The DNA sequence follows: TGCAGTGCTAAACAAGGGACTCCCAACACCGGGGAGCTGTTTTTT. Its translation reads: CSAKQGTPNTGELFF.